The rows below give T cell receptor beta chains drawn from one sample of a study of radiotherapy plus CTLA-4 blockade in lung cancer. TCRdb keeps only in-frame clones here, not all; method: immunoSEQ multiplex PCR. The table records 80,000 or so clones, 60% to 85% of them present only once. The material sequenced was peripheral blood, taken from a patient treated with radiotherapy plus ipilimumab. The receptor set was obtained from a human donor with non-small cell lung cancer whose response to radiotherapy plus ipilimumab could not be evaluated. Some clones in this sample may be carry-over from other donors' samples. CDR3s include the opening cysteine and the closing phenylalanine or tryptophan. D genes are given only for firm matches. The listing skips clone size in some rows; elsewhere it reads once, few, many or a size class.

D gene: NA
V gene: TRBV18
clone size: NA
J gene: TRBJ2-7
CDR3 protein: CASSPPGAEWGYEQYF
CDR3 DNA: TGTGCCAGCTCACCACCGGGGGCGGAGTGGGGCTACGAGCAGTACTTC

D gene: TRBD1
V gene: TRBV6-6
clone size: NA
J gene: TRBJ1-5
CDR3 protein: CASRHTRQGSNQPQHF
CDR3 DNA: TGTGCCAGCAGGCACACCCGACAGGGAAGCAATCAGCCCCAGCATTTT

D gene: NA
V gene: TRBV7-2
clone size: NA
J gene: TRBJ2-3
CDR3 protein: CASSLEVARGPDTQYF
CDR3 DNA: TGTGCCAGCAGCTTAGAGGTCGCGCGCGGCCCAGATACGCAGTATTTT

D gene: NA
V gene: TRBV5-4
clone size: NA
J gene: TRBJ1-3
CDR3 protein: CASSRGLLSGNTIYF
CDR3 DNA: TGTGCCAGCAGCCGGGGACTCCTCTCTGGAAACACCATATATTTT

D gene: NA
V gene: TRBV7-2
clone size: NA
J gene: TRBJ1-2
CDR3 protein: CASSTDSYGYTF
CDR3 DNA: TGTGCCAGCAGCACCGACAGCTATGGCTACACCTTC

D gene: NA
V gene: TRBV28
clone size: NA
J gene: TRBJ1-1
CDR3 protein: CASSPWGAGGTEAFF
CDR3 DNA: TGTGCCAGCAGCCCGTGGGGGGCGGGGGGCACTGAAGCTTTCTTT

D gene: NA
V gene: TRBV28
clone size: NA
J gene: TRBJ2-7
CDR3 protein: CASSLQGFEQYF
CDR3 DNA: TGTGCCAGCAGTCTACAGGGTTTCGAGCAGTACTTC

D gene: NA
V gene: TRBV5-1
clone size: once
J gene: TRBJ2-2
CDR3 protein: CASRFGTTNTGELFF
CDR3 DNA: TGCGCCAGCAGGTTCGGGACAACCAACACCGGGGAGCTGTTTTTT

D gene: NA
V gene: TRBV19
clone size: NA
J gene: TRBJ2-2
CDR3 protein: CASNRAALTGELFF
CDR3 DNA: TGTGCCAGTAATCGAGCGGCGCTCACCGGGGAGCTGTTTTTT

D gene: TRBD1
V gene: TRBV2
clone size: NA
J gene: TRBJ2-3
CDR3 protein: CASSRQGTDTQYF
CDR3 DNA: TGTGCCAGCAGTAGACAGGGGACAGATACGCAGTATTTT

D gene: NA
V gene: TRBV4-2
clone size: NA
J gene: TRBJ2-7
CDR3 protein: CASSRDISYEQYF
CDR3 DNA: TGTGCCAGCAGCCGGGACATCTCCTACGAGCAGTACTTC

D gene: TRBD1
V gene: TRBV11-2
clone size: NA
J gene: TRBJ1-5
CDR3 protein: CASSLTGGHNQPQHF
CDR3 DNA: TGTGCCAGCAGCTTAACAGGGGGCCACAATCAGCCCCAGCATTTT

D gene: NA
V gene: TRBV4-3
clone size: NA
J gene: TRBJ2-3
CDR3 protein: CASSQAPARGATDTQYF
CDR3 DNA: TGCGCCAGCAGCCAAGCCCCCGCCCGGGGAGCCACAGATACGCAGTATTTT

D gene: NA
V gene: TRBV29-1
clone size: NA
J gene: TRBJ2-2
CDR3 protein: CSVEEPRGRRNTGELFF
CDR3 DNA: TGCAGCGTTGAAGAACCCAGGGGCCGACGGAACACCGGGGAGCTGTTTTTT

D gene: NA
V gene: TRBV2
clone size: NA
J gene: TRBJ2-4
CDR3 protein: CASRTTAPKNIQYF
CDR3 DNA: TGTGCCAGCAGAACAACAGCTCCGAAAAACATTCAGTACTTC

D gene: NA
V gene: TRBV11-2
clone size: NA
J gene: TRBJ2-3
CDR3 protein: CASSLWTTLTDTQYF
CDR3 DNA: TGTGCCAGCAGCTTGTGGACTACCCTTACAGATACGCAGTATTTT

D gene: NA
V gene: TRBV10-3
clone size: few
J gene: TRBJ1-4
CDR3 protein: CAISESGAEGEKLFF
CDR3 DNA: TGTGCCATCAGTGAGTCGGGGGCCGAGGGGGAAAAACTGTTTTTT

D gene: NA
V gene: TRBV9
clone size: NA
J gene: TRBJ2-7
CDR3 protein: CASSVGYEQYF
CDR3 DNA: TGTGCCAGCAGCGTAGGGTACGAGCAGTACTTC

D gene: NA
V gene: TRBV5-1
clone size: NA
J gene: TRBJ1-2
CDR3 protein: CASSLAEGRYTF
CDR3 DNA: TGCGCCAGCAGCTTGGCGGAGGGCCGCTACACCTTC

D gene: NA
V gene: TRBV18
clone size: NA
J gene: TRBJ1-1
CDR3 protein: CASSPRSGATLTEAFF
CDR3 DNA: TGTGCCAGCTCACCAAGGTCAGGTGCCACCCTGACTGAAGCTTTCTTT

D gene: NA
V gene: TRBV15
clone size: NA
J gene: TRBJ1-1
CDR3 protein: CATSRQNMNTEAFF
CDR3 DNA: TGTGCCACCAGCAGACAGAACATGAACACTGAAGCTTTCTTT

D gene: TRBD2
V gene: TRBV5-4
clone size: NA
J gene: TRBJ2-5
CDR3 protein: CASTPSGGLAGVTQYF
CDR3 DNA: TGTGCCAGCACCCCCAGCGGGGGACTAGCGGGGGTGACCCAGTACTTC

D gene: NA
V gene: TRBV29-1
clone size: NA
J gene: TRBJ2-5
CDR3 protein: CSVEVPAHQETQYF
CDR3 DNA: TGCAGCGTCGAGGTTCCAGCACACCAAGAGACCCAGTACTTC

D gene: NA
V gene: TRBV25-1
clone size: NA
J gene: TRBJ2-2
CDR3 protein: CASRTLQGTGELFF
CDR3 DNA: TGTGCCAGCAGGACCCTACAGGGTACCGGGGAGCTGTTTTTT

D gene: TRBD1
V gene: TRBV10-1
clone size: NA
J gene: TRBJ1-5
CDR3 protein: CASSVGTGGGQPQHF
CDR3 DNA: TGCGCCAGCAGTGTAGGGACAGGGGGTGGTCAGCCCCAGCATTTT

D gene: TRBD1
V gene: TRBV25-1
clone size: NA
J gene: TRBJ1-2
CDR3 protein: CASSEPPGQGNYGYTF
CDR3 DNA: TGTGCCAGCAGTGAACCTCCGGGACAGGGTAACTATGGCTACACCTTC

D gene: NA
V gene: TRBV4-2
clone size: few
J gene: TRBJ2-2
CDR3 protein: CASSQGGGRGGELFF
CDR3 DNA: TGTGCCAGCAGCCAAGGGGGGGGCCGGGGCGGGGAGCTGTTTTTT

D gene: TRBD1
V gene: TRBV5-4
clone size: NA
J gene: TRBJ1-2
CDR3 protein: CASSLGGTGAFYGYTF
CDR3 DNA: TGTGCCAGCAGCTTGGGAGGGACAGGGGCATTCTATGGCTACACCTTC

D gene: TRBD2
V gene: TRBV6-6
clone size: NA
J gene: TRBJ2-7
CDR3 protein: CASSTGLALGEQYF
CDR3 DNA: TGTGCCAGCAGCACCGGACTAGCGTTGGGCGAGCAGTACTTC

D gene: TRBD1
V gene: TRBV7-8
clone size: few
J gene: TRBJ2-1
CDR3 protein: CASSLDRGLPEQFF
CDR3 DNA: TGTGCCAGCAGCTTGGACAGGGGGCTCCCTGAGCAGTTCTTC

D gene: TRBD1
V gene: TRBV2
clone size: few
J gene: TRBJ2-5
CDR3 protein: CASSEGTGALVAQYF
CDR3 DNA: TGTGCCAGCAGTGAAGGGACAGGGGCTTTGGTGGCCCAGTACTTC

D gene: TRBD2
V gene: TRBV15
clone size: NA
J gene: TRBJ2-1
CDR3 protein: CATRESGGGEQFF
CDR3 DNA: TGTGCCACCAGGGAGTCGGGGGGTGGTGAGCAGTTCTTC

D gene: NA
V gene: TRBV7-6
clone size: NA
J gene: TRBJ2-3
CDR3 protein: CASSLAPSTDTQYF
CDR3 DNA: TGTGCCAGCAGCTTAGCCCCTAGCACAGATACGCAGTATTTT

D gene: NA
V gene: TRBV4-1
clone size: NA
J gene: TRBJ2-7
CDR3 protein: CASSQVGGYEQYF
CDR3 DNA: TGCGCCAGCAGCCAAGTAGGCGGGTACGAGCAGTACTTC

D gene: TRBD2
V gene: TRBV28
clone size: NA
J gene: TRBJ2-5
CDR3 protein: CASSPGTSGGAEETQYF
CDR3 DNA: TGTGCCAGCAGTCCCGGGACTAGCGGGGGGGCCGAAGAGACCCAGTACTTC

D gene: TRBD1
V gene: TRBV7-9
clone size: few
J gene: TRBJ1-4
CDR3 protein: CASSLGLGTGSEKLFF
CDR3 DNA: TGTGCCAGCAGCTTAGGCTTGGGGACAGGGAGTGAAAAACTGTTTTTT

D gene: TRBD2
V gene: TRBV27
clone size: NA
J gene: TRBJ2-3
CDR3 protein: CASSPQRGKDTQYF
CDR3 DNA: TGTGCCAGCAGCCCCCAGCGGGGTAAAGATACGCAGTATTTT

D gene: NA
V gene: TRBV5-1
clone size: NA
J gene: TRBJ2-7
CDR3 protein: CASSTLRGSYEQYF
CDR3 DNA: TGCGCCAGCAGCACCCTCAGGGGTTCCTACGAGCAGTACTTC

D gene: TRBD2
V gene: TRBV6-6
clone size: NA
J gene: TRBJ2-5
CDR3 protein: CASSYSMRGEETQYF
CDR3 DNA: TGTGCCAGCAGTTACTCGATGCGGGGGGAGGAGACCCAGTACTTC

D gene: TRBD1
V gene: TRBV29-1
clone size: NA
J gene: TRBJ1-2
CDR3 protein: CSVGNPGQRYTF
CDR3 DNA: TGCAGCGTTGGAAATCCGGGACAGCGATACACCTTC

D gene: TRBD1
V gene: TRBV6-5
clone size: NA
J gene: TRBJ1-1
CDR3 protein: CASRQGAQGTEAFF
CDR3 DNA: TGTGCCAGCAGACAGGGGGCGCAAGGCACTGAAGCTTTCTTT

D gene: NA
V gene: TRBV7-6
clone size: NA
J gene: TRBJ2-7
CDR3 protein: CASSVIRCLTRRDSSYEQYF
CDR3 DNA: TGTGCCAGCAGCGTGATTCGCTGTCTCACCAGGCGGGACAGCTCCTACGAGCAGTACTTC